A single T cell receptor beta chain is shown here with its context. Its matching antigen is unknown. Measured with immunoSEQ multiplex PCR; TCRdb has only the in-frame clones, and not every one. The sample shows under 25,000 clones, roughly four fifths of them seen only once. CDR1 SQVTM and CDR2 ANQGSEA come from the germline V gene. CDR3 size: 14 residues. V shed 4 bases and J shed 3 bases, with 14 bases lying between them. The entry originates in a study of OX40 agonist ivuxolimab in advanced cancers. For the study at large: Earlier anti-PD-1, anti-PD-L1 or anti-CTLA-4 therapy was permitted; less than 50% had received some.

General study points: Fewer expanded clones were found on average in CD4+ than in CD8+ T cells.

Source: CD4+ or CD8+ T cells sorted from blood, taken in a trial of the OX40 agonist ivuxolimab. The TCR was taken from an adult with an advanced solid tumor such as melanoma, head and neck, liver or kidney cancer. This chain uses TRBV29-1 with TRBJ2-3; D may be TRBD1 (6 bases). As DNA, the CDR3 is TGCAGCGTTGGCCTGGACAGACAAACAGATACGCAGTATTTT. Translation gives CSVGLDRQTDTQYF.